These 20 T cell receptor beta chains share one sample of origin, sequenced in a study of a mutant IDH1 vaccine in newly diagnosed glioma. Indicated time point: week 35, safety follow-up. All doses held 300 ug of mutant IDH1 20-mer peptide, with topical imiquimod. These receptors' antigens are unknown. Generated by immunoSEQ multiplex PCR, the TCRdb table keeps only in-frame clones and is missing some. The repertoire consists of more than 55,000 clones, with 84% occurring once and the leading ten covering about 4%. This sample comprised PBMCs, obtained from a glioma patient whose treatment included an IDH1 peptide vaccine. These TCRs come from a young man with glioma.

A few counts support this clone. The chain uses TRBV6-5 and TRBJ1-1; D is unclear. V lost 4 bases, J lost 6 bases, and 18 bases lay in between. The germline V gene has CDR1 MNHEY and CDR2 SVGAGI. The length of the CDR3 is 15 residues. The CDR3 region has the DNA TGTGCCAGCAGTTCCCTCAGGAGGGCAGAGGCTGAAGCTTTCTTT. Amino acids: CASSSLRRAEAEAFF.

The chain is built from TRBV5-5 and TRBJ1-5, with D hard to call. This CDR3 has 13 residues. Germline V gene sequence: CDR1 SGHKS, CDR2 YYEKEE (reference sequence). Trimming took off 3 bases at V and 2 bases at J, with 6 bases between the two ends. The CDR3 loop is CASSWGGNQPQHF. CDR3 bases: TGTGCCAGCAGCTGGGGAGGCAATCAGCCCCAGCATTTT.

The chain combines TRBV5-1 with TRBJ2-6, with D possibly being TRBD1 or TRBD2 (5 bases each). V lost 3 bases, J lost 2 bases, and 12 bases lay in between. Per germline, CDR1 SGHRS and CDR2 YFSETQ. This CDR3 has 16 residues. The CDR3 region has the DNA TGCGCCAGCAGCTCGACGTGGGGGACTGGGGCCAACGTCCTGACTTTC. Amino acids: CASSSTWGTGANVLTF.

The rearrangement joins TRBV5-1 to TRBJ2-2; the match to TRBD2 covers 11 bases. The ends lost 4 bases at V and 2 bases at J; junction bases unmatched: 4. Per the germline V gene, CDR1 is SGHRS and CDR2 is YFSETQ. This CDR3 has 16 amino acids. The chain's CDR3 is CASSRGTSGNTGELFF. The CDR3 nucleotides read TGCGCCAGCAGCCGAGGGACTAGCGGCAACACCGGGGAGCTGTTTTTT.

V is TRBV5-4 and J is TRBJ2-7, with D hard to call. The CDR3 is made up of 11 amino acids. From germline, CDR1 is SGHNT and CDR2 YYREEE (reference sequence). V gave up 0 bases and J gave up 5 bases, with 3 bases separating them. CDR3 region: CASSLADEQYF. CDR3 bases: TGTGCCAGCAGCTTGGCCGACGAGCAGTACTTC.

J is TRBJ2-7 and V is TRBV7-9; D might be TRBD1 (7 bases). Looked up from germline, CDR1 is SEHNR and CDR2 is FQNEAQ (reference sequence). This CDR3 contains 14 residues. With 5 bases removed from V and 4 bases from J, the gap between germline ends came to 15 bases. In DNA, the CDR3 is TGTGCCAGCAGCCCTCAGGGGGGTCTTTACGAGCAGTACTTC. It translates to CASSPQGGLYEQYF.

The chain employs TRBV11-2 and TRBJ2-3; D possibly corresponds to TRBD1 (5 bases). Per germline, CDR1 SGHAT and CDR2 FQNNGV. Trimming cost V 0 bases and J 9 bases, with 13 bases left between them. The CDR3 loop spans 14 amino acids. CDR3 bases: TGTGCCAGCAGCTTAGATAGGACCTCAGGGACGCAGTATTTT. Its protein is CASSLDRTSGTQYF. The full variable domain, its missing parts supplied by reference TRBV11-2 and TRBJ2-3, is EAGVAQSPRYKIIEKRQSVAFWCNPISGHATLYWYQQILGQGPKLLIQFQNNGVVDDSQLPKDRFSAERLKGVDSTLKIQPAKLEDSAVYLCASSLDRTSGTQYFGPGTRLTVL.

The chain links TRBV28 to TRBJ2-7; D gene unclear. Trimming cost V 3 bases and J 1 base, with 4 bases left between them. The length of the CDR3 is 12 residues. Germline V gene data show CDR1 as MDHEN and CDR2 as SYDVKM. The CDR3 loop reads CASSFGSYEQYF. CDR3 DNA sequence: TGTGCCAGCAGTTTCGGTTCCTACGAGCAGTACTTC.

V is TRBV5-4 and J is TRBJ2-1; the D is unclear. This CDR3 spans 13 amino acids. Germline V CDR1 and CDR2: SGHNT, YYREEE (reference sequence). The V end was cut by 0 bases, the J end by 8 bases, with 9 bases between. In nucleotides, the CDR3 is TGTGCCAGCAGCTTGGAAACTACTCATGAGCAGTTCTTC. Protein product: CASSLETTHEQFF.

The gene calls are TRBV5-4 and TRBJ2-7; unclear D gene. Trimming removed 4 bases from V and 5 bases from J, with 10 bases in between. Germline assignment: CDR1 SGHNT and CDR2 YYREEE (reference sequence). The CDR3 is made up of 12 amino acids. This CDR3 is CASSGKVDEQYF. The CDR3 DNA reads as TGTGCCAGCAGCGGTAAAGTGGACGAGCAGTACTTC.

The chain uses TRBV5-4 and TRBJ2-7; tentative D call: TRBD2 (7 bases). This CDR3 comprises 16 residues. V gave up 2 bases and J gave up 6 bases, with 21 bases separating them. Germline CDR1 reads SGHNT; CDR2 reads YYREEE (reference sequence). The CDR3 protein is CASSFGPGGASVEQYF. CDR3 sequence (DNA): TGTGCCAGCAGCTTTGGGCCTGGGGGGGCGTCAGTCGAGCAGTACTTC.

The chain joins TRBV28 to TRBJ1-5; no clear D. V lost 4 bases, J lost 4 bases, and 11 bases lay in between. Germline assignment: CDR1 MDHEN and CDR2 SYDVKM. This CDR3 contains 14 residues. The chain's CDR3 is CASSSRIDNQPQHF. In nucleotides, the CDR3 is TGTGCCAGCAGTTCCAGAATAGATAATCAGCCCCAGCATTTT.

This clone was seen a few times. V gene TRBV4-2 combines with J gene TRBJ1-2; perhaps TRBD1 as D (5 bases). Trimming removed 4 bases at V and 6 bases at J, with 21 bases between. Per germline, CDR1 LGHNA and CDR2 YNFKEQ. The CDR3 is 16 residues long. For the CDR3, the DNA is TGTGCCAGCAGCCTACAACCGGAGGGGACGGGGGATGGCTACACCTTC. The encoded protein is CASSLQPEGTGDGYTF.

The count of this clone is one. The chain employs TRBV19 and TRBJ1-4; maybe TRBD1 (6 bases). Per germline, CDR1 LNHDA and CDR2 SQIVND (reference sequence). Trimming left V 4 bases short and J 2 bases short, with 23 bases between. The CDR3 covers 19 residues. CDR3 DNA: TGTGCCAGTAGTACGCGACGGCCCCGGGGGAGGGGGACTAATGAAAAACTGTTTTTT. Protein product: CASSTRRPRGRGTNEKLFF.

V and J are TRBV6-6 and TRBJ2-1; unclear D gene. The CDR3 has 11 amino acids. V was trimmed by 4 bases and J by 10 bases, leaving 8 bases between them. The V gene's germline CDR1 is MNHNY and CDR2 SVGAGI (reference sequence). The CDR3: CASSFSLEQFF. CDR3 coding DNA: TGTGCCAGCAGTTTTAGCCTGGAGCAGTTCTTC.

CDR3 sequence: CSARWGNEQFF. CDR3 bases: TGCAGTGCTAGATGGGGAAATGAGCAGTTCTTC. The gene calls are TRBV20-1 and TRBJ2-1; the D is unclear. Germline assignment: CDR1 DFQATT and CDR2 SNEGSKA (reference sequence). The CDR3 runs to 11 residues. Trimming took off 2 bases at V and 7 bases at J, with 6 bases between the two ends.

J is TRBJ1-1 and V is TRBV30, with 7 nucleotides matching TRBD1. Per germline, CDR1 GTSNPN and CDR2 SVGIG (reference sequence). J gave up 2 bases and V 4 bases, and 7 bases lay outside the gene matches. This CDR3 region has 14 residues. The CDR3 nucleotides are TGTGCCTGGACTCTGGACAGGAGAAACACTGAAGCTTTCTTT. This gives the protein CAWTLDRRNTEAFF.

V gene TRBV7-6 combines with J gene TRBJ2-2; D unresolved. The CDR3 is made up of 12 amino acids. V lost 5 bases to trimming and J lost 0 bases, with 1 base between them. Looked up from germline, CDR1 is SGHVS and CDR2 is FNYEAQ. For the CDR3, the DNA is TGTGCCAGCAGCACGAACACCGGGGAGCTGTTTTTT. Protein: CASSTNTGELFF.

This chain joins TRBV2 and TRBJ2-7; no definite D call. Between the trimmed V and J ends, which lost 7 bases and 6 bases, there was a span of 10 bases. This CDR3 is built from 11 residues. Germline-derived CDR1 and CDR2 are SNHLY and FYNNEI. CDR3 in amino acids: CASMAVGEQYF. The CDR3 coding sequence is TGTGCCAGCATGGCAGTCGGCGAGCAGTACTTC. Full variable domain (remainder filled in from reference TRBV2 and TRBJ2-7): EPEVTQTPSHQVTQMGQEVILRCVPISNHLYFYWYRQILGQKVEFLVSFYNNEISEKSEIFDDQFSVERPDGSNFTLKIRSTKLEDSAMYFCASMAVGEQYFGPGTRLTVT.

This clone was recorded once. The CDR3 coding sequence is TGTGCCAGCACTGATAGCGGGGGGTCGAGCTCCTACAATGAGCAGTTCTTC. This translates into CASTDSGGSSSYNEQFF. The chain combines TRBV28 with TRBJ2-1; 10 bases are a match to TRBD2. This CDR3 has 17 amino acids. The V gene's germline CDR1 is MDHEN and CDR2 SYDVKM. The V gene end was trimmed by 7 bases and the J gene end by 0 bases; junction bases not matched to a gene: 9.